Listed here are 10 T cell receptor beta chains from one sample, sequenced in a study of T cell repertoires in cytomegalovirus infection (dated 2019 in TCRdb). TCRdb shows the sequencer as Illumina HiSeq 1500. TCRdb reprocessed the public reads (quality trimming at Q25 with fastp, clone calling with MiXCR) and kept in-frame beta chains. Rows with a matching CDR3 protein are joined into one entry that keeps the most common DNA and genes. This sample has around 290,000 distinct CDR3 sequences in its table, and roughly 23% of those were observed once. Together, the top ten hold approximately 13% of the sample. Sequencing was carried out using PBMCs. The receptors were sampled from a human donor in good health (CMV status not recorded). Some clones in this sample may be carry-over from other donors' samples.

There are many counts of this clonotype. J is TRBJ1-1 and V is TRBV28; D is unresolved. V lost 7 bases and J 5 bases, leaving 8 bases between the germline ends. Germline CDR1 MDHEN, CDR2 SYDVKM. The CDR3 spans 11 residues. CDR3 residues: CASTGGTEAFF. In nucleotides, the CDR3 is TGTGCCAGCACGGGTGGTACTGAAGCTTTCTTT.

This clonotype is deemed large. The chain couples TRBV6-6 to TRBJ1-2; TRBD1 is a possible D gene (5 bases). This CDR3 has 14 amino acids. Germline assignment: CDR1 MNHNY and CDR2 SVGAGI (reference sequence). Trimming removed 2 bases at V and 8 bases at J, with 15 bases between. The CDR3 nucleotides read TGTGCCAGCAGTTACGGCAGGGAGGTGAGGGGCTACACCTTC. Translated, it gives CASSYGREVRGYTF.

V usage is TRBV11-2 and J usage is TRBJ2-7; D call uncertain. The CDR3 length is 18 residues. Germline values: CDR1 SGHAT, CDR2 FQNNGV. Deletions cut 1 base from V and 0 bases from J, with 19 bases between. The CDR3 sequence is CASSLVVSAGKFSYEQYF. Written as DNA, the CDR3 is TGTGCCAGCAGCTTAGTTGTTTCCGCAGGTAAATTCTCCTACGAGCAGTACTTC.

This clonotype was counted only a few times. This chain uses TRBV30 with TRBJ1-5, with D uncertain. The CDR3 loop spans 14 amino acids. The V and J ends lost 3 bases and 5 bases respectively, with 14 bases between them. CDR1 GTSNPN and CDR2 SVGIG come from the germline V gene (reference sequence). The CDR3 spells CAWRAGGKDQPQHF. For the CDR3, the DNA is TGTGCCTGGAGGGCGGGAGGGAAGGATCAGCCCCAGCATTTT.

The chain employs TRBV7-9 and TRBJ1-1; possible D gene TRBD1, 5 bases. V lost 4 bases and J 1 base, leaving 13 bases between the germline ends. The CDR3 is 15 residues long. Germline CDR1 SEHNR, CDR2 FQNEAQ (reference sequence). The CDR3 nucleotides are TGTGCCAGCAGCTCGACGGGACTGCCGAACACTGAAGCTTTCTTT. This codes for CASSSTGLPNTEAFF.

This clonotype was observed a handful of times. The chain has TRBV6-8 and TRBJ2-7; weak D call: TRBD1 (6 bases). The CDR3 is made up of 15 amino acids. V was trimmed by 5 bases and J by 4 bases, leaving 18 bases between them. Germline assignment: CDR1 MNHGY and CDR2 SAAAGT. CDR3 sequence reads: CASSPSGATNYEQYF. The CDR3 bases are TGTGCCAGCAGTCCTTCAGGGGCAACGAATTACGAGCAGTACTTC.

This clonotype was found many times. The V and J genes are TRBV7-3 and TRBJ2-2, with D tentatively TRBD2 (5 bases). Germline lookup yields CDR1 SGHTA and CDR2 FQGTGA. V lost 0 bases, J lost 4 bases, and 9 bases lay in between. The CDR3 is 15 residues long. The CDR3 spells CASSLTGLSTGELFF. For the CDR3, the DNA is TGTGCCAGCAGCTTAACCGGACTGTCCACCGGGGAGCTGTTTTTT.

In its sample, this clonotype was seen a few times. This chain's CDR3 is CASTLRPPTWDGNTEAFF. The CDR3 DNA sequence: TGTGCCAGCACCCTTAGACCCCCTACTTGGGACGGGAACACTGAAGCTTTCTTT. The V gene is TRBV11-2, the J gene TRBJ1-1, with D perhaps TRBD1 (5 bases). The CDR3 is 18 amino acids. Trimming removed 7 bases from V and 1 base from J, with 25 bases in between. Germline CDR1 is SGHAT and CDR2 is FQNNGV.

This clonotype appeared a few times. V gene TRBV2 combines with J gene TRBJ1-5; D is unclear. Trimming pared 4 bases from V and 8 bases from J, leaving 12 bases between. This CDR3 has 13 amino acids. Per the germline V gene, CDR1 is SNHLY and CDR2 is FYNNEI. The DNA for the CDR3 is TGTGCCAGCAGTGGAGCATTTGGTGAGCCCCAGCATTTT. Amino acid sequence: CASSGAFGEPQHF.

This clonotype was counted a few times. The chain carries TRBV7-2 and TRBJ1-1; D remains unclear. CDR1 is SGHTA and CDR2 is FQGNSA in the germline V gene. CDR3 length: 13 amino acids. Trimming took 5 bases from V and 3 from J, leaving 10 bases between them. CDR3 sequence: CASSPRRDTEAFF. The CDR3 nucleotides read TGTGCCAGCAGCCCCCGGAGGGACACTGAAGCTTTCTTT.